Each of the 25 T cell receptor beta chains below was sequenced from the same sample in a study of graft-versus-host responses after intestinal transplantation. What these receptors recognize is not known. Sequencing was performed with immunoSEQ multiplex PCR; in TCRdb, only in-frame clones are kept and a portion is missing. The table records 99,000 or so clones, approximately 90% of them present only once. Specimen: unstimulated CD8+ T cells sorted from spleen or lymph node cells, collected before transplant. These receptors all stem from a human donor who was the organ donor for an intestinal transplant.

As concerns this clone: The junction differs from germline at one of its ends, possibly a read error. The rearrangement joins TRBV7-7 to TRBJ2-5, with 7 bases fitting TRBD1. The CDR3 contains 14 residues. Germline CDR1 and CDR2: SSHAT and FNYEAQ (reference sequence). CDR3 sequence: CASSFRQGTKTQYF. As DNA, the CDR3 is TGTGCTAGCAGCTTCAGACAGGGCACGAAGACCCAGTACTTC.

The chain employs TRBV10-3 and TRBJ2-4; 13 nucleotides match TRBD2. Losses at the gene ends were 5 bases for V and 0 bases for J; bases not matched to a gene: 4. CDR3 length: 17 residues. Germline CDR1 reads ENHRY; CDR2 reads SYGVKD. The CDR3 here is CAISSGLAGVAKNIQYF. The DNA for the CDR3 is TGTGCCATCAGTTCCGGACTAGCGGGGGTAGCCAAAAACATTCAGTACTTC.

This rearrangement joins TRBV2 to TRBJ1-4; 8 nucleotides match TRBD1. Trimming took 6 bases from V and 8 from J; bases not matched to a gene: 17. Germline lookup yields CDR1 SNHLY and CDR2 FYNNEI. This CDR3 has 17 residues. For the CDR3, the DNA is TGTGCCAGCAGCGAGAGGGAGAGGACAGGGCCGAGCGAAAAACTGTTTTTT. Protein product: CASSERERTGPSEKLFF.

The V call is TRBV7-2, the J call TRBJ1-3; possible D gene TRBD1, 5 bases. V lost 2 bases to trimming and J lost 1 base, with 18 bases between them. Germline V lookup: CDR1 SGHTA, CDR2 FQGNSA. This CDR3 spans 18 amino acids. The CDR3 here is CASSLWVWQGESGNTIYF. DNA for the CDR3: TGTGCCAGCAGCTTATGGGTATGGCAGGGCGAATCTGGAAACACCATATATTTT. Looking up the rest from reference TRBV7-2 and TRBJ1-3 gives the full variable domain: GAGVSQSPSNKVTEKGKDVELRCDPISGHTALYWYRQSLGQGLEFLIYFQGNSAPDKSGLPSDRFSAERTGGSVSTLTIQRTQQEDSAVYLCASSLWVWQGESGNTIYFGEGSWLTVV.

The CDR3 is CASSEGLAVYEQFF. CDR3 in DNA: TGTGCCAGCAGCGAGGGACTAGCTGTCTATGAGCAGTTCTTC. The rearrangement links TRBV5-5 to TRBJ2-1; 9 bases align to TRBD2. J lost 8 bases, V lost 4 bases, and 7 bases had no gene match. Germline V gene lookup returns CDR1 SGHKS and CDR2 YYEKEE (reference sequence). The CDR3 runs to 14 residues.

This chain connects TRBV19 to TRBJ2-3, with 8 bases lining up with TRBD2. The J segment lost 1 base and the V segment lost 4 bases, leaving 4 bases of the junction unmatched. The CDR3 length is 15 residues. Germline V gene sequence: CDR1 LNHDA, CDR2 SQIVND (reference sequence). For the CDR3, the DNA is TGTGCCAGTAGTAGTAGCGGGGACCGCACAGATACGCAGTATTTT. This sequence encodes CASSSSGDRTDTQYF.

This rearrangement joins TRBV7-9 to TRBJ1-2, with D maybe TRBD1 (6 bases). CDR1 is SEHNR and CDR2 is FQNEAQ in the germline V gene (reference sequence). The CDR3 is 16 residues long. V was clipped by 1 base and J by 4 bases, with 16 bases between them. In DNA, the CDR3 is TGTGCCAGCAGCTTAGGCGGCAGGGGCCCGATCTATGGCTACACCTTC. It is translated as CASSLGGRGPIYGYTF.

This chain joins TRBV27 and TRBJ2-3; 11 nucleotides line up with TRBD2. Trimming removed 7 bases from V and 2 bases from J; junction bases left unmatched: 5. Germline V lookup: CDR1 MNHEY, CDR2 SMNVEV (reference sequence). This CDR3 has 15 amino acids. This chain's CDR3 is CASTLAGGTTDTQYF. The CDR3 bases are TGTGCCAGCACCTTAGCGGGAGGGACCACAGATACGCAGTATTTT.

This chain uses TRBV27 with TRBJ2-7; 12 bases align to TRBD1. Germline V gene lookup returns CDR1 MNHEY and CDR2 SMNVEV (reference sequence). The CDR3 spans 17 residues. Trimming cost V 3 bases and J 1 base; bases outside gene matches: 7. The CDR3 DNA is TGTGCCAGCAGTTTGACGGGACAGGGGGCAAAATCCTACGAGCAGTACTTC. Its translation is CASSLTGQGAKSYEQYF.

The rearrangement uses TRBV5-8 and TRBJ2-1; 7 nucleotides align to TRBD2. Germline CDR1 reads SGHTS; CDR2 reads YDEGEE. The CDR3 has 15 residues. V was clipped by 0 bases and J by 4 bases; unmatched bases: 4. The DNA for the CDR3 is TGTGCCAGCAGCTTGGGGCTAGCGGAGTACAATGAGCAGTTCTTC. This codes for CASSLGLAEYNEQFF.

The chain combines TRBV5-1 with TRBJ1-1; 7 positions match TRBD1. V gave up 3 bases and J gave up 5 bases; unmatched junction bases: 7. The germline CDR1 and CDR2 sequences are SGHRS and YFSETQ. CDR3 length equals 14 residues. CDR3 region: CASSSIMTGTEAFF. The CDR3 bases are TGCGCCAGCAGCTCTATTATGACAGGGACTGAAGCTTTCTTT.

The rearrangement uses TRBV13 and TRBJ2-5; TRBD2 agrees at 9 bases. The CDR3 has 16 residues. In germline, CDR1 is PRHDT, CDR2 FYEKMQ (reference sequence). V trimming: 5 bases; J trimming: 2 bases; junction bases outside the gene matches: 9. CDR3 nucleotides: TGTGCCAGCAGCCAATCACGGACTAGCGCACAAGAGACCCAGTACTTC. It specifies CASSQSRTSAQETQYF.

The rearrangement links TRBV27 to TRBJ1-4; 7 positions match TRBD1. J was trimmed by 8 bases and V by 5 bases; bases with no gene match: 8. Germline CDR1 reads MNHEY; CDR2 reads SMNVEV (reference sequence). This CDR3 is 14 amino acids long. CDR3 in amino acids: CASSTTGSLEKLFF. In DNA form, the CDR3 reads TGTGCCAGCAGTACGACAGGGTCTCTGGAAAAACTGTTTTTT. The variable domain in full, completed from reference TRBV27 and TRBJ1-4, reads EAQVTQNPRYLITVTGKKLTVTCSQNMNHEYMSWYRQDPGLGLRQIYYSMNVEVTDKGDVPEGYKVSRKEKRNFPLILESPSPNQTSLYFCASSTTGSLEKLFFGSGTQLSVL.

The CDR3 DNA reads as TGTGCCAGCGTGAGCAGCGGGAGCGCCCACGAGCAGTACTTC. It translates to CASVSSGSAHEQYF. This rearrangement joins TRBV7-8 to TRBJ2-7, with 8 bases lining up with TRBD2. This CDR3 is 14 amino acids long. Per the germline V gene, CDR1 is SGHVS and CDR2 is FQNEAQ. Losses at the gene ends were 8 bases for V and 5 bases for J; bases not matched to a gene: 11.

This chain links TRBV6-5 with TRBJ1-1; D not resolved. CDR1 and CDR2 (germline): MNHEY, SVGAGI. The V and J ends lost 5 bases and 1 base respectively, with 11 bases between them. The CDR3 has 14 amino acids. As DNA, the CDR3 is TGTGCCAGCAGTCAAACCATCAGGAACACTGAAGCTTTCTTT. Translation: CASSQTIRNTEAFF.

The chain recombines TRBV7-9 with TRBJ2-7; TRBD1 agrees at 11 bases. The J segment lost 1 base and the V segment lost 4 bases, leaving 3 bases of the junction unmatched. This CDR3 spans 15 amino acids. In germline, CDR1 is SEHNR, CDR2 FQNEAQ (reference sequence). In DNA, the CDR3 is TGTGCCAGCAGCTGGACAGGGGGCAGGTCCTACGAGCAGTACTTC. It specifies CASSWTGGRSYEQYF.

The V call is TRBV11-2, the J call TRBJ2-7, with D possibly TRBD1 on 6 matching bases. V lost 5 bases, J lost 4 bases, and 18 bases lay in between. Germline V gene data show CDR1 as SGHAT and CDR2 as FQNNGV. This CDR3 is built from 15 residues. CDR3 DNA: TGTGCCAGCAGCCCCTACCCGGACAGAATGTACGAGCAGTACTTC. Its protein product is CASSPYPDRMYEQYF.

This chain links TRBV5-4 with TRBJ2-3; D call uncertain. Trimming removed 3 bases at V and 4 bases at J, with 6 bases between. The CDR3 is 12 residues long. Germline V gene data show CDR1 as SGHNT and CDR2 as YYREEE (reference sequence). CDR3 in DNA: TGTGCCAGCAGCTCAGTTTCAGATACGCAGTATTTT. As protein: CASSSVSDTQYF.

This clone has a single count. V gene TRBV5-1 combines with J gene TRBJ1-2; 9 nucleotides agree with TRBD1. The CDR3 runs to 19 residues. Trimming removed 0 bases from V and 4 bases from J; junction bases left unmatched: 16. Germline CDR1 is SGHRS and CDR2 is YFSETQ. The CDR3 DNA sequence: TGCGCCAGCAGCTTGGGGTTTTTTTCGACAGGGGGAAGGGGCTATGGCTACACCTTC. Amino acids: CASSLGFFSTGGRGYGYTF.

V and J are TRBV5-1 and TRBJ2-1, with D possibly matching TRBD2 (7 bases). Germline CDR1 and CDR2: SGHRS and YFSETQ. The CDR3 totals 12 residues. Trimming stripped 4 bases from V and 10 bases from J, with 12 bases between. Written as DNA, the CDR3 is TGCGCCAGCAGCCTCGCGGGGGCAGAGCAGTTCTTC. It is translated as CASSLAGAEQFF.

The chain links TRBV6-5 to TRBJ2-1; 7 positions match TRBD2. V dropped 6 bases and J dropped 4; count of bases not matched to a gene: 6. Germline V gene sequence: CDR1 MNHEY, CDR2 SVGAGI. The CDR3 has 14 amino acids. The CDR3 protein is CASSMSSGYNEQFF. The CDR3 DNA follows: TGTGCCAGCAGCATGTCTAGCGGATACAATGAGCAGTTCTTC.

The chain has TRBV9 and TRBJ1-6; D not resolved. V lost 2 bases, J lost 5 bases, and 5 bases lay in between. Germline CDR1 reads SGDLS; CDR2 reads YYNGEE. There are 13 residues in the CDR3. The CDR3 nucleotides read TGTGCCAGCAGCGTTACAGATAATTCACCCCTCCACTTT. Translating gives CASSVTDNSPLHF.

V and J are TRBV29-1 and TRBJ2-2; the D is unclear. The ends were cut back, 5 bases at V and 5 bases at J, with 12 bases in the middle. The CDR3 length is 13 residues. The V gene's germline CDR1 is SQVTM and CDR2 ANQGSEA. CDR3 region: CSVSFSGTGELFF. DNA for the CDR3: TGCAGCGTTTCCTTTTCGGGTACCGGGGAGCTGTTTTTT.

As DNA, the CDR3 is TGCGCCACCTCGGGACTAGCGAACTACGAGCAGTACTTC. Protein product: CATSGLANYEQYF. The gene calls are TRBV10-2 and TRBJ2-7; 10 nucleotides align to TRBD2. The V segment lost 10 bases and the J segment 3 bases; nucleotides outside the gene matches: 6. The CDR3 is 13 amino acids. Per germline, CDR1 WSHSY and CDR2 SAAADI.

The chain joins TRBV11-2 to TRBJ1-6; no clear D gene. The CDR3 totals 17 residues. Per the germline V gene, CDR1 is SGHAT and CDR2 is FQNNGV. Trimming stripped 0 bases from V and 6 bases from J, with 15 bases between. Here the CDR3 DNA reads TGTGCCAGCAGCTTAGAGAGGGTCAGCGCCCCTAATTCACCCCTCCACTTT. Its translation is CASSLERVSAPNSPLHF.